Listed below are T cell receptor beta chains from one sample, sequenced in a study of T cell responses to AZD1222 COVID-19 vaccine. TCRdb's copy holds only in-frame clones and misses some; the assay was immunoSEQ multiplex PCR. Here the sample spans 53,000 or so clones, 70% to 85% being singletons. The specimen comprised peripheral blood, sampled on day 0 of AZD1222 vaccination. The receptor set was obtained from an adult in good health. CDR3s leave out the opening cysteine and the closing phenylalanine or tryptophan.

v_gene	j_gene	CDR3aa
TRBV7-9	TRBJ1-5	ASSLGFSNQPQH
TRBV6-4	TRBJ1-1	ASSGGNTEAF
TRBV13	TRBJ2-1	ASSLRAGVYNEQF
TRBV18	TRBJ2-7	ASSPDRGEQY
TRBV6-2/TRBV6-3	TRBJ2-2	ASSYSHNTGELF
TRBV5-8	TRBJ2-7	ASSLAGGSACEQY
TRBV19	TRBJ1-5	ASSIEVGADWKPQH
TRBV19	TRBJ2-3	ASSIRGVGTDTQY
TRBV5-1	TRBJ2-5	ASSLLQDVARTQY
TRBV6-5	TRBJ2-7	ASKNRNSYEQY
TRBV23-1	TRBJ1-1	ASSHRPIPWTENTEAF
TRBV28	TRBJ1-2	ASMPGGLNYGYT
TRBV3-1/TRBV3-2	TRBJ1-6	ASSERDRGSNSPLH
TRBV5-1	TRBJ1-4	ASSLGPSDEKLF
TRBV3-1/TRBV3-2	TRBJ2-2	ASSQDLGAGGFTGELF
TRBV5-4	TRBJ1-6	ASSLEQYNSPLH
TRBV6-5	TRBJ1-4	ASSTTTNEKLF
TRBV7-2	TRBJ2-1	ASSLAASSYNEQF
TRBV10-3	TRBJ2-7	AISESNPGTGSSYEQY
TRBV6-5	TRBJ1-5	ASSEREQGGQPQH
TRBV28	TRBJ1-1	ASNGPNTEAF
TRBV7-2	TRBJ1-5	ASSFAGGEGPQH
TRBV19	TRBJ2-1	ASSKSGTIKISAEQF
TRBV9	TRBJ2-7	ASSVALQTYEQY
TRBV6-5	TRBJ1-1	ASSQQGNTEAF
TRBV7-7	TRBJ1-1	ASSPASDTEAF
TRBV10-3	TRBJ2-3	AIRDPGLAGVGGLTDTQY
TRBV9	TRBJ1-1	ASSVAGGRTEAF
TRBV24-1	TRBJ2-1	ATSGAGTSGNEQF
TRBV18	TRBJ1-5	ASSPQGRMSNQPQH
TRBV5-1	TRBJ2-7	ASSNSGTNYEQY
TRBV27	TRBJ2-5	ASRRGQQETQY
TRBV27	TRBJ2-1	ASSQRGSNNEQF
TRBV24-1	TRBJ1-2	ATTGGNGYT
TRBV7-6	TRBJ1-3	ASSSKQGGSGNTIY
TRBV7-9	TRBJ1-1	ASSHGDRGTEAF
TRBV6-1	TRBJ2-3	ASSEALGNTDTQY
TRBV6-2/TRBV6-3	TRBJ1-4	ASSYSQTTNEKLF
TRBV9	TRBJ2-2	ASSLQDRVVAGELF
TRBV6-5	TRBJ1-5	ASSPTGAGQPQH
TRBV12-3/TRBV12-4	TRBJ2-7	ASRRTVSYEQY
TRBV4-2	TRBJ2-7	ASRSIDSPPYEQY